This T cell receptor beta chain was retrieved from a study of T cells in Graves' hyperthyroidism and ophthalmopathy. J lost 7 bases, V lost 6 bases, and 3 bases had no gene match. From germline, CDR1 is SGHTA and CDR2 FQGNSA. The CDR3 has 12 residues. From RNA transcripts, TCR beta CDR3 regions were amplified. During a first-round RT-PCR of the TCR CDR3, the HTBI primer set was used. TCRdb redid the calling of the multiplex PCR reads with MiXCR, one entry per CDR3 protein. The profile shows fewer than 700,000 distinct CDR3 sequences, roughly 15% of them singletons. The sequenced sample consisted of blood. The receptor was derived from a woman under 40 with Graves' hyperthyroidism. The chain couples TRBV7-2 to TRBJ1-5; TRBD1 matches 7 bases. CDR3 amino acids: CASSHRGQPQHF. For the CDR3, the DNA is TGTGCCAGCAGTCACAGGGGCCAGCCCCAGCATTTT.